The 24 T cell receptor beta chains listed next were all sequenced from one sample in a study of T cells in Graves' hyperthyroidism and ophthalmopathy. From RNA transcripts, TCR beta CDR3 regions were amplified. The HTBI set primed first-round TCR CDR3 RT-PCR. Via MiXCR, TCRdb re-called the multiplex PCR reads, giving one row per CDR3 protein. Of around 260,000 distinct CDR3 sequences listed, 25% to 30% were seen once; the top ten hold more than 25%. The sequenced sample was blood. Receptors were obtained from a man in his forties with Graves' hyperthyroidism that later progressed to Graves' ophthalmopathy.

This clonotype was seen a few times. This chain joins TRBV6-1 and TRBJ2-7; TRBD1 is a possible D gene (6 bases). The CDR3 is made up of 16 amino acids. V lost 6 bases and J 3 bases, leaving 21 bases between the germline ends. Germline CDR1 MNHNS, CDR2 SASEGT. The CDR3 is CASSDRYRDPNYEQYF. In nucleotides, the CDR3 is TGTGCCAGCAGCGACAGGTACCGGGACCCGAACTACGAGCAGTACTTC.

This clonotype was found many times. This rearrangement joins TRBV2 to TRBJ2-7; 9 bases fit TRBD1. Germline values: CDR1 SNHLY, CDR2 FYNNEI. The CDR3 is 17 residues long. Trimming at V came to 7 bases and at J to 4 bases, leaving 17 bases not matched to a gene. CDR3 DNA: TGTGCCAGCAAGTCGGGACAGGGTGTATCCTTCGGGTACGAGCAGTACTTC. Translating gives CASKSGQGVSFGYEQYF.

Many counts were recorded for this clonotype. The V and J genes are TRBV4-1 and TRBJ2-2; D not resolved. With 3 bases removed from V and 0 bases from J, the gap between germline ends came to 14 bases. Germline CDR1 reads MGHRA; CDR2 reads YSYEKL. The CDR3 is 17 amino acids. The CDR3 DNA reads TGCGCCAGCAGCCATAATACACTAATCGCGAACACCGGGGAGCTGTTTTTT. Its protein product is CASSHNTLIANTGELFF.

This clonotype was detected many times. This sequence joins TRBV12-3 or TRBV12-4 and TRBJ2-2; possible D gene TRBD2, 5 bases. Trimming took off 7 bases at V and 1 base at J, with 13 bases between the two ends. CDR3 length: 15 amino acids. The CDR3 DNA follows: TGTGCCAGCAATCCGCAGCGGAGGAACACCGGGGAGCTGTTTTTT. Translating gives CASNPQRRNTGELFF.

This chain connects TRBV6-2 or TRBV6-3 to TRBJ1-1; D is uncertain. The CDR3 length is 17 residues. Trimming cost V 2 bases and J 0 bases, with 16 bases left between them. In germline, CDR1 is MNHEY, CDR2 SVGEGT. The CDR3 DNA sequence: TGTGCCAGCAGTTACACGAGGCACCAGATCTTGAACACTGAAGCTTTCTTT. Amino acid sequence: CASSYTRHQILNTEAFF.

This clonotype was detected ten times or more. The genes are TRBV19 and TRBJ1-1; D is undetermined. Per germline, CDR1 LNHDA and CDR2 SQIVND (reference sequence). V lost 7 bases, J lost 6 bases, and 18 bases lay in between. This CDR3 comprises 14 residues. The CDR3 DNA reads TGTGCCAGTACCCGCGATTGGCCCCTCCCTGAAGCTTTCTTT. Amino acids: CASTRDWPLPEAFF.

The gene calls are TRBV10-3 and TRBJ1-1; D unresolved. Trimming took off 6 bases at V and 1 base at J, with 15 bases between the two ends. The CDR3 has 15 amino acids. CDR1 and CDR2 from the germline V gene are ENHRY and SYGVKD. The CDR3 sequence: CAIRFGGEENTEAFF. DNA of the CDR3: TGTGCCATCAGATTTGGTGGGGAAGAGAACACTGAAGCTTTCTTT.

In its sample, this clonotype was seen once. The chain carries TRBV6-1 and TRBJ2-7; the match to TRBD2 covers 10 bases. The germline CDR1 and CDR2 sequences are MNHNS and SASEGT. Unmatched junction bases numbered 8, after V lost 6 bases and J lost 3 bases. This CDR3 has 15 amino acids. DNA of the CDR3: TGTGCCAGCAGGTCCGGGACTAGCGACATCTACGAGCAGTACTTC. This translates into CASRSGTSDIYEQYF.

This clonotype was observed at least ten times. The chain carries TRBV5-1 and TRBJ2-2; no definite D call. The CDR3 is 14 amino acids. Germline CDR1 and CDR2: SGHRS and YFSETQ. Trimming took off 4 bases at V and 4 bases at J, with 11 bases between the two ends. The DNA of the CDR3 is TGCGCCAGCAGCCCATACGACCGCACCGGGGAGCTGTTTTTT. Its translation: CASSPYDRTGELFF.

The CDR3 sequence is CASSRDRGHVSPLHF. CDR3 DNA: TGTGCCAGCAGTCGGGACAGGGGGCACGTTTCACCCCTCCACTTT. The rearrangement links TRBV12-3 or TRBV12-4 to TRBJ1-6, with 12 bases that match TRBD1. The V segment lost 5 bases and the J segment 9 bases; nucleotides outside the gene matches: 5. This CDR3 has 15 amino acids.

This clonotype showed up many times. This rearrangement joins TRBV5-5 to TRBJ1-2; 8 bases are a match to TRBD1. CDR1 SGHKS and CDR2 YYEKEE come from the germline V gene (reference sequence). The CDR3 is 13 amino acids. The V gene end was trimmed by 4 bases and the J gene end by 6 bases; junction bases not matched to a gene: 5. The CDR3 DNA follows: TGTGCCAGCAGCCTTTTGACAGGGGATGGCTACACCTTC. It is translated as CASSLLTGDGYTF.

The chain combines TRBV6-5 with TRBJ1-1; maybe TRBD1 (6 bases). Looked up from germline, CDR1 is MNHEY and CDR2 is SVGAGI. The CDR3 loop spans 15 amino acids. Between the trimmed V and J ends, which lost 0 bases and 4 bases, there was a span of 12 bases. DNA for the CDR3: TGTGCCAGCAGTTACTCCCCGGGGGCAATCACTGAAGCTTTCTTT. It yields the protein CASSYSPGAITEAFF.

This clonotype was recorded many times. The chain carries TRBV11-3 and TRBJ2-5; 10 nucleotides align to TRBD1. CDR3 length: 16 residues. From germline, CDR1 is SGHNT and CDR2 YENEEA. With 4 bases clipped from V and 3 bases from J, the junction kept 8 bases outside the gene matches. The CDR3 region is CASSSSPGQGEETQYF. The CDR3 nucleotides read TGTGCCAGCAGCTCCAGCCCCGGACAGGGGGAAGAGACCCAGTACTTC.

This clonotype appeared many times. The V call is TRBV5-1, the J call TRBJ1-5; D is unclear. Germline CDR1 is SGHRS and CDR2 is YFSETQ. The CDR3 is 14 residues long. V lost 10 bases to trimming and J lost 7 bases, with 21 bases between them. The CDR3 region is CAVPVGPKGQPQHF. The CDR3 nucleotides read TGCGCCGTACCCGTTGGGCCGAAAGGGCAGCCCCAGCATTTT.

Many counts were recorded for this clonotype. CDR3 nucleotide sequence: TGTGCCAGCAGCCACAATGGCTACACCTTC. Translation: CASSHNGYTF. This chain joins TRBV28 and TRBJ1-2; unclear D gene. Germline V CDR1 and CDR2: MDHEN, SYDVKM. The CDR3 length is 10 residues. V was clipped by 6 bases and J by 6 bases, with 5 bases between them.

There are many counts of this clonotype. The chain joins TRBV3-1 to TRBJ1-3; D is possibly TRBD1 (6 bases). The CDR3 has 15 amino acids. The V and J ends lost 2 bases and 4 bases respectively, with 12 bases between them. Germline lookup yields CDR1 LGHDT and CDR2 YNNKEL (reference sequence). CDR3 in amino acids: CASSQFRGHGNTIYF. In DNA form, the CDR3 reads TGTGCCAGCAGCCAATTCAGGGGCCACGGAAACACCATATATTTT.

This clonotype was seen repeatedly, ten times or more. The V and J genes are TRBV28 and TRBJ2-2, with TRBD2 matching over 8 bases. The CDR3 spans 17 residues. The V gene end was trimmed by 2 bases and the J gene end by 0 bases; junction bases not matched to a gene: 5. Germline V gene sequence: CDR1 MDHEN, CDR2 SYDVKM. The CDR3 loop reads CASSLTTSGPNTGELFF. CDR3 nucleotide sequence: TGTGCCAGCAGTTTAACCACTAGCGGTCCGAACACCGGGGAGCTGTTTTTT.

The chain joins TRBV28 to TRBJ2-7, with D unclear. V lost 5 bases and J 2 bases, leaving 10 bases between the germline ends. The CDR3 is 13 residues long. CDR1 is MDHEN and CDR2 is SYDVKM in the germline V gene. The CDR3 here is CASSRMGTYEQYF. Written as DNA, the CDR3 is TGTGCCAGCAGTCGCATGGGGACCTACGAGCAGTACTTC.

This clonotype has a count of ten or more. V gene TRBV4-1 combines with J gene TRBJ2-7; D possibly corresponds to TRBD2 (7 bases). The CDR3 loop spans 18 amino acids. The V and J ends lost 0 bases and 7 bases respectively, with 25 bases between them. Germline V gene lookup returns CDR1 MGHRA and CDR2 YSYEKL. CDR3 region: CASSQDRGASEASGEQYF. CDR3 DNA: TGCGCCAGCAGCCAAGATCGGGGGGCTAGCGAGGCATCGGGAGAGCAGTACTTC.

This clonotype was seen many times. For the CDR3, the DNA is TGTGCCATCAGTGAGGGACAACAAGAGACCCAGTACTTC. Amino acids: CAISEGQQETQYF. The V call is TRBV10-3, the J call TRBJ2-5; maybe TRBD1 (5 bases). Germline-derived CDR1 and CDR2 are ENHRY and SYGVKD. This CDR3 has 13 amino acids. Trimming cost V 2 bases and J 2 bases, with 6 bases left between them.

At least ten counts were recorded for this clonotype. This chain joins TRBV4-1 and TRBJ2-7, with D perhaps matching TRBD2 (6 bases). The V and J ends lost 1 base and 5 bases respectively, with 15 bases between them. The CDR3 consists of 15 residues. Germline V gene sequence: CDR1 MGHRA, CDR2 YSYEKL. The CDR3 sequence is CASSQARGGPDEQYF. CDR3 bases: TGCGCCAGCAGCCAAGCACGAGGAGGGCCTGACGAGCAGTACTTC.

This clonotype appeared many times. The rearrangement joins TRBV28 to TRBJ2-7, with 7 bases fitting TRBD1. Germline V CDR1 and CDR2: MDHEN, SYDVKM. J was trimmed by 4 bases and V by 7 bases; bases with no gene match: 22. The CDR3 totals 18 residues. The CDR3 sequence is CASKGHLTGAHRYYEQYF. CDR3 DNA: TGTGCCAGCAAGGGGCACCTAACAGGGGCCCACCGATATTACGAGCAGTACTTC.

V gene TRBV6-4 combines with J gene TRBJ2-7; TRBD1 matches at 8 bases. V lost 11 bases, J lost 6 bases, and 9 bases stayed unmatched. CDR3 length equals 12 residues. CDR1 is MRHNA and CDR2 is SNTAGT in the germline V gene. For the CDR3, the DNA is TGTGCCGCCCCGGGACAGGCACCCGAGCAGTACTTC. This translates into CAAPGQAPEQYF.

This clonotype was observed at least ten times. The genes are TRBV2 and TRBJ2-7; weak D call: TRBD1 (5 bases). The germline V gene encodes CDR1 SNHLY and CDR2 FYNNEI. Trimming cost V 3 bases and J 4 bases, with 16 bases left between them. CDR3 length equals 15 residues. The CDR3 region has the DNA TGTGCCAGCAGTGAGGACGAGGTCAGGGCGTACGAGCAGTACTTC. This codes for CASSEDEVRAYEQYF.